The 27 T cell receptor beta chains in this list originate from one sample, sequenced in a study of blood T cell repertoires in COVID-19. The data were produced by immunoSEQ multiplex PCR, yet TCRdb's version contains in-frame clones alone and is incomplete. Among fewer than 500,000 clones listed, roughly 89% were seen once. Sequencing used peripheral blood. Source of these receptors: a man between 18 and 35 years old with COVID-19, enrolled during active disease.

V gene TRBV18 combines with J gene TRBJ2-3; the match to TRBD2 covers 13 bases. The CDR3 has 14 amino acids. The junction had 1 base not matched to a gene; V was cut back by 4 bases and J by 6 bases. CDR1 and CDR2 (germline): KGHSH, LQKENI. The CDR3 nucleotides read TGTGCCAGCTCACAGACTAGCGGGAGGGATACGCAGTATTTT. It is translated as CASSQTSGRDTQYF.

The table lists this clone with a count of one. V usage is TRBV5-1 and J usage is TRBJ2-3; TRBD1 matches 10 bases. Germline loops: CDR1 SGHRS, CDR2 YFSETQ. V was pared by 3 bases and J by 3 bases, with 4 bases of the junction left unmatched. This CDR3 has 15 residues. The CDR3 sequence is CASSSGQGLTDTQYF. The CDR3 nucleotides are TGCGCCAGCAGCTCGGGACAGGGGTTAACAGATACGCAGTATTTT.

V usage is TRBV3-1 (or the pseudogene TRBV3-2) and J usage is TRBJ2-7; 12 bases align to TRBD2. This CDR3 spans 17 amino acids. CDR1 is LGHDT, CDR2 YNNKEL, per germline (reference sequence). With 1 base clipped from V and 1 base from J, the junction kept 5 bases outside the gene matches. CDR3 nucleotides: TGTGCCAGCAGCCAAGGTGCGACTAGCGGGAGTTCCTACGAGCAGTACTTC. The encoded protein is CASSQGATSGSSYEQYF.

The rearrangement joins TRBV19 to TRBJ2-3; no clear D gene. V gave up 5 bases and J gave up 0 bases, with 15 bases separating them. Germline assignment: CDR1 LNHDA and CDR2 SQIVND (reference sequence). The CDR3 has 16 residues. The CDR3 region has the DNA TGTGCCAGTAGTCCTCCAGTAGCAACTAGCACAGATACGCAGTATTTT. Protein: CASSPPVATSTDTQYF.

The genes are TRBV11-2 and TRBJ2-7; TRBD1 might be the D (5 bases). The CDR3 consists of 15 residues. CDR1 and CDR2 from the germline V gene are SGHAT and FQNNGV. Trimming removed 0 bases at V and 3 bases at J, with 12 bases between. CDR3 sequence (DNA): TGTGCCAGCAGCTTAGATCCAGGGCCCCACTACGAGCAGTACTTC. Encoded protein: CASSLDPGPHYEQYF.

The chain carries TRBV19 and TRBJ1-5; perhaps TRBD1 as D (5 bases). The germline V gene has CDR1 LNHDA and CDR2 SQIVND (reference sequence). The CDR3 is 15 amino acids. Trimming took 7 bases from V and 1 from J, leaving 14 bases between them. CDR3: CASTLGGRSNQPQHF. Written as DNA, the CDR3 is TGTGCCAGTACCCTCGGGGGGAGAAGCAATCAGCCCCAGCATTTT.

The chain is built from TRBV9 and TRBJ2-7; 8 positions agree with TRBD1. In germline, CDR1 is SGDLS, CDR2 YYNGEE. J lost 5 bases, V lost 0 bases, and 4 bases had no gene match. This CDR3 has 14 amino acids. The CDR3, as DNA: TGTGCCAGCAGCGTAGGGACAGGGACCCACGAGCAGTACTTC. This codes for CASSVGTGTHEQYF.

The J gene is TRBJ2-7, the V gene TRBV30, with D possibly being TRBD2 (6 bases). CDR1 GTSNPN and CDR2 SVGIG come from the germline V gene (reference sequence). Trimming shortened V by 4 bases and J by 0 bases, and 13 bases separated the two germline ends. CDR3 length: 14 amino acids. The CDR3 spells CAWNRQRASYEQYF. CDR3 DNA: TGTGCCTGGAACCGCCAGCGGGCCTCCTACGAGCAGTACTTC.

V gene TRBV11-2 combines with J gene TRBJ2-2; the D gene is possibly TRBD1 (5 bases). V shed 7 bases and J shed 4 bases, with 13 bases lying between them. The germline V gene has CDR1 SGHAT and CDR2 FQNNGV. The CDR3 runs to 14 residues. The CDR3 region has the DNA TGTGCCAGCAAGGGGTCGGTGATCACCGGGGAGCTGTTTTTT. Translation gives CASKGSVITGELFF. The whole variable domain, remainder taken from reference TRBV11-2 and TRBJ2-2, is EAGVAQSPRYKIIEKRQSVAFWCNPISGHATLYWYQQILGQGPKLLIQFQNNGVVDDSQLPKDRFSAERLKGVDSTLKIQPAKLEDSAVYLCASKGSVITGELFFGEGSRLTVL.

This clone was observed once. The V and J genes are TRBV12-3 or TRBV12-4 and TRBJ2-3; TRBD2 matches at 7 bases. This CDR3 comprises 13 residues. The junction had 3 bases not matched to a gene; V was cut back by 5 bases and J by 4 bases. The CDR3 sequence: CASSSGEPDTQYF. The DNA of the CDR3 is TGTGCCAGCAGTAGCGGGGAACCAGATACGCAGTATTTT.

The chain links TRBV30 to TRBJ1-5, with TRBD1 matching 10 bases. This CDR3 has 15 amino acids. Unmatched junction bases numbered 5, after V lost 2 bases and J lost 4 bases. Germline V gene data show CDR1 as GTSNPN and CDR2 as SVGIG (reference sequence). The CDR3 is CAWSIGGQGNQPQHF. The CDR3, as DNA: TGTGCCTGGAGTATCGGGGGACAGGGGAATCAGCCCCAGCATTTT.

J is TRBJ1-6 and V is TRBV3-1 (or the pseudogene TRBV3-2); possible D gene TRBD1, 5 bases. The V and J ends lost 2 bases and 5 bases respectively, with 7 bases between them. The CDR3 runs to 14 residues. CDR1 is LGHDT and CDR2 is YNNKEL in the germline V gene (reference sequence). The CDR3 coding sequence is TGTGCCAGCAGCCAACGACAGAATAATTCACCCCTCCACTTT. Protein product: CASSQRQNNSPLHF.

CDR3 loop: CAWSEPPRTGTDTQYF. The CDR3 DNA sequence: TGTGCCTGGAGTGAGCCCCCTCGGACAGGCACAGATACGCAGTATTTT. The V call is TRBV30, the J call TRBJ2-3; maybe TRBD1 (6 bases). From germline, CDR1 is GTSNPN and CDR2 SVGIG (reference sequence). V dropped 1 base and J dropped 1 base, with 15 bases sitting between them. The CDR3 is 16 residues long. Together with reference TRBV30 and TRBJ2-3, the CDR3 gives the full variable domain: SQTIHQWPATLVQPVGSPLSLECTVEGTSNPNLYWYRQAAGRGLQLLFYSVGIGQISSEVPQNLSASRPQDRQFILSSKKLLLSDSGFYLCAWSEPPRTGTDTQYFGPGTRLTVL.

The chain has TRBV4-2 and TRBJ1-5; D perhaps matches TRBD1 (5 bases). Germline CDR1 LGHNA, CDR2 YNFKEQ. V was pared by 7 bases and J by 3 bases, with 16 bases between. This CDR3 is 15 amino acids long. CDR3 in amino acids: CASTERRGDNQPQHF. CDR3 coding DNA: TGTGCCAGCACCGAAAGGCGGGGGGACAATCAGCCCCAGCATTTT.

The V call is TRBV19, the J call TRBJ1-2, with D tentatively TRBD1 (5 bases). Per the germline V gene, CDR1 is LNHDA and CDR2 is SQIVND (reference sequence). The CDR3 spans 16 residues. V was pared by 4 bases and J by 3 bases, with 18 bases between. As DNA, the CDR3 is TGTGCCAGTAGTACGACCTTAACAGGTACCGACTATGGCTACACCTTC. It encodes CASSTTLTGTDYGYTF. Complete variable domain (other parts from reference TRBV19 and TRBJ1-2): DGGITQSPKYLFRKEGQNVTLSCEQNLNHDAMYWYRQDPGQGLRLIYYSQIVNDFQKGDIAEGYSVSREKKESFPLTVTSAQKNPTAFYLCASSTTLTGTDYGYTFGSGTRLTVV.

The chain uses TRBV5-1 and TRBJ1-2, with 8 bases aligning to TRBD1. Germline CDR1 is SGHRS and CDR2 is YFSETQ. This CDR3 is 15 amino acids long. Losses at the gene ends were 4 bases for V and 0 bases for J; bases not matched to a gene: 5. CDR3 nucleotide sequence: TGCGCCAGCAGCGCGACAGGGGAGGCTAACTATGGCTACACCTTC. This codes for CASSATGEANYGYTF.

V usage is TRBV18 and J usage is TRBJ1-2; perhaps TRBD1 as D (5 bases). Germline lookup yields CDR1 KGHSH and CDR2 LQKENI. The V gene lost 5 bases and the J gene lost 3 bases, with 10 bases spanning the gap. The CDR3 contains 13 residues. The CDR3 loop is CASSGQGDYGYTF. The CDR3 bases are TGTGCCAGCTCAGGGCAGGGTGACTATGGCTACACCTTC.

The chain combines TRBV15 with TRBJ2-7; TRBD2 is a possible D gene (6 bases). From germline, CDR1 is LNHNV and CDR2 YYDKDF (reference sequence). The germline V and J ends were trimmed by 1 base and 9 bases, with 13 bases remaining between them. This CDR3 is built from 13 residues. CDR3 DNA: TGTGCCACCAGCAGAGCGGGGGTTCGCGGGCAGTACTTC. It is translated as CATSRAGVRGQYF. Full variable domain (rest looked up from reference TRBV15 and TRBJ2-7): DAMVIQNPRYQVTQFGKPVTLSCSQTLNHNVMYWYQQKSSQAPKLLFHYYDKDFNNEADTPDNFQSRRPNTSFCFLDIRSPGLGDTAMYLCATSRAGVRGQYFGPGTRLTVT.

This clone has just one count. A junction end diverges from the germline sequence, so it may reflect a read error. J is TRBJ2-5 and V is TRBV25-1; D not certain. Germline V CDR1 and CDR2: MGHDK, SYGVNS. The CDR3 covers 13 residues. The CDR3: CATSIKELETQYF. The CDR3 DNA reads TGTGCCACCAGTATTAAGGAGTTGGAGACCCAGTACTTC.

This clone was seen just once. This chain links TRBV7-8 with TRBJ1-3; D remains unclear. V lost 5 bases, J lost 4 bases, and 9 bases lay in between. The CDR3 has 13 amino acids. CDR1 and CDR2 (germline): SGHVS, FQNEAQ. The CDR3 protein is CASSRFGGNTIYF. In nucleotides, the CDR3 is TGTGCCAGCAGCCGTTTCGGGGGAAACACCATATATTTT.

The V gene is TRBV10-1, the J gene TRBJ1-1, with TRBD1 matching over 8 bases. The V segment lost 6 bases and the J segment 5 bases; nucleotides outside the gene matches: 5. The germline V gene encodes CDR1 WNHNN and CDR2 SYGVQD (reference sequence). There are 13 residues in the CDR3. The CDR3 spells CASSQGAWTEAFF. The DNA for the CDR3 is TGCGCCAGCAGCCAGGGGGCTTGGACTGAAGCTTTCTTT.

V gene TRBV5-1 combines with J gene TRBJ2-2, with 7 bases aligning to TRBD2. V was pared by 3 bases and J by 4 bases, with 6 bases of the junction left unmatched. CDR3 size: 15 residues. From germline, CDR1 is SGHRS and CDR2 YFSETQ. The CDR3 DNA reads TGCGCCAGCAGCTCGAGCGGGATTGTCACCGGGGAGCTGTTTTTT. Translated, it gives CASSSSGIVTGELFF.

The chain has TRBV27 and TRBJ2-7; 9 nucleotides line up with TRBD1. J was trimmed by 2 bases and V by 5 bases; bases with no gene match: 13. CDR3 length: 17 amino acids. Germline-derived CDR1 and CDR2 are MNHEY and SMNVEV (reference sequence). The CDR3 protein is CASSVRGQGGRAYEQYF. CDR3 nucleotides: TGTGCCAGCAGTGTTAGGGGACAGGGAGGAAGGGCCTACGAGCAGTACTTC.

V gene TRBV15 combines with J gene TRBJ1-2, with 8 bases lining up with TRBD1. V lost 0 bases to trimming and J lost 4 bases; unmatched junction nucleotides: 10. The CDR3 sequence is 17 residues long. Germline assignment: CDR1 LNHNV and CDR2 YYDKDF (reference sequence). The CDR3 spells CATSRDLAQGEFYGYTF. The CDR3 nucleotides read TGTGCCACCAGCAGAGATCTCGCACAGGGGGAATTCTATGGCTACACCTTC.

This chain connects TRBV15 to TRBJ2-1; D might be TRBD2 (7 bases). Germline assignment: CDR1 LNHNV and CDR2 YYDKDF (reference sequence). There are 13 residues in the CDR3. Trimming left V 7 bases short and J 8 bases short, with 15 bases between. CDR3 DNA sequence: TGTGCCACCACCCGGGGGGCCGGGGATGAGCAGTTCTTC. Protein sequence: CATTRGAGDEQFF.

The genes are TRBV5-1 and TRBJ1-1; no reliable D call. Germline V gives CDR1 SGHRS, CDR2 YFSETQ. The CDR3 spans 14 residues. V shed 4 bases and J shed 6 bases, with 16 bases lying between them. The chain's CDR3 is CASSPSVGRSEAFF. Written as DNA, the CDR3 is TGCGCCAGCAGCCCCTCCGTCGGGAGGTCTGAAGCTTTCTTT.

The chain links TRBV6-1 to TRBJ1-3; the D is unclear. V shed 4 bases and J shed 0 bases, with 16 bases lying between them. CDR1 MNHNS and CDR2 SASEGT come from the germline V gene. The CDR3 extends over 17 amino acids. The CDR3 sequence: CASSATPPYSSGNTIYF. In nucleotides, the CDR3 is TGTGCCAGCAGTGCCACACCCCCATACAGCTCTGGAAACACCATATATTTT.